This T cell receptor (beta chain) derives from a study of human T cells and chemical hapten exposure. V was pared by 1 base and J by 0 bases, with 15 bases between. CDR1 and CDR2 (germline): LGHDT, YNNKEL (reference sequence). The CDR3 has 17 residues. TCRdb analysed the RACE reads with MiXCR anew, one entry per CDR3 protein. This sample has tens of thousands of distinct CDR3 sequences, with roughly 12% found just once. Time point described: pre-sensitization, week 0. Treatment: therapeutic diphenylcyclopropenone sensitization with weekly scalp DPC. Total RNA was isolated from unfractionated whole blood.

V is TRBV3-1 and J is TRBJ1-1; no definite D call. The specimen comprised whole blood, sampled in connection with sensitization to the hapten diphenylcyclopropenone (DPC). The sequence derives from a woman between 40 and 55 years old with alopecia areata. Some clones in this sample may be carry-over from other donors' samples. CDR3 coding DNA: TGTGCCAGCAGCCAAGGGCCCGCGGGAATCCTGAACACTGAAGCTTTCTTT. Amino acid sequence: CASSQGPAGILNTEAFF.